This T cell receptor (beta chain) was identified in a study of blood T cell repertoires in COVID-19. Study at large: Whether acute or convalescent, the COVID-19 samples came from the United States, Italy and Spain.

CDR1 is SGHRS and CDR2 is YFSETQ in the germline V gene. This CDR3 has 14 amino acids. The V end lost 4 bases, the J end lost 2 bases, and 9 bases lay between the germline ends. As processed by the authors: The authors estimated nucleated cell counts from reference gene primer amplification. The method was immunoSEQ multiplex PCR; TCRdb's version includes in-frame clones alone and lacks a portion of them. V and J calls and clone size come straight from that table; D and trimming were deduced from the DNA. This sample has 150,000 or so clones, with roughly 88% found just once. This receptor was taken from a man in his 60s with COVID-19, enrolled during active disease. Material: peripheral blood. V is TRBV5-1 and J is TRBJ1-4, with a possible D match to TRBD1 (5 bases). Here the CDR3 reads CASSPTVTNEKLFF. The CDR3 DNA reads TGCGCCAGCAGCCCGACAGTGACTAATGAAAAACTGTTTTTT.